These T cell receptor beta chains were read from a single sample in a study of cytomegalovirus exposure and HLA in healthy donors. Data came from immunoSEQ multiplex PCR; TCRdb stores just in-frame clones and leaves some out. The table has roughly 93,000 clones, roughly 70% seen once; the top ten hold approximately 1.8%. The specimen was PBMCs. These receptors were taken from a male donor in good health and CMV-seronegative. The CDR3 runs from the conserved cysteine through the conserved F or W. The D gene is left open where the match is weak. Clone size is not always given. Where it is, it says once, few, many or a class for expanded clones.

j_call | cdr3_length | v_call | d_call | clone_size | cdr3_aa | cdr3_nt
TRBJ1-2 | 15 | TRBV6-1 | TRBD1 | NA | CASSETGDLNYGYTF | TGTGCCAGCAGTGAAACAGGGGACTTAAACTATGGCTACACCTTC
TRBJ2-1 | 11 | TRBV7-3 | NA | NA | CASSTDRIMFF | TGTGCCAGCAGCACTGACAGGATAATGTTCTTC
TRBJ2-1 | 17 | TRBV4-1 | TRBD2 | NA | CASSQVVGGSSYNEQFF | TGCGCCAGCAGCCAAGTGGTGGGCGGGAGCTCCTACAATGAGCAGTTCTTC
TRBJ2-2 | 17 | TRBV14 | TRBD2 | NA | CASSQELAGAGAGELFF | TGTGCCAGCAGCCAAGAATTAGCGGGAGCGGGCGCCGGGGAGCTGTTTTTT
TRBJ1-2 | 12 | TRBV4-1 | NA | few | CASSQEHLGYTF | TGCGCCAGCAGCCAAGAACATCTTGGCTACACCTTC
TRBJ1-1 | 13 | TRBV19 | TRBD1 | once | CASSSTGVTEAFF | TGTGCCAGTAGTTCGACAGGGGTCACTGAAGCTTTCTTT
TRBJ1-1 | 16 | TRBV5-1 | NA | NA | CASSLLPQGMNTEAFF | TGCGCCAGCAGCTTACTCCCACAGGGAATGAACACTGAAGCTTTCTTT
TRBJ1-2 | 14 | TRBV7-9 | TRBD1 | NA | CASSSGDRGYGYTF | TGTGCCAGCAGCTCAGGGGACAGGGGCTATGGCTACACCTTC
TRBJ1-5 | 13 | TRBV2 | NA | NA | CASSRQENQPQHF | TGTGCCAGCAGTCGACAGGAAAATCAGCCCCAGCATTTT
TRBJ1-1 | 13 | TRBV7-3 | NA | NA | CASSLGGGTEAFF | TGTGCCAGCAGCTTAGGAGGAGGGACTGAAGCTTTCTTT
TRBJ2-7 | 13 | TRBV27 | NA | NA | CASSLLPAYEQYF | TGTGCCAGCAGTTTACTTCCTGCCTACGAGCAGTACTTC
TRBJ2-2 | 14 | TRBV28 | NA | few | CASNRAIRTGELFF | TGTGCCAGCAACAGGGCGATACGCACCGGGGAGCTGTTTTTT
TRBJ1-5 | 16 | TRBV28 | NA | NA | CASSSRGLQGNQPQHF | TGTGCCAGCAGTTCGCGAGGTTTGCAAGGCAATCAGCCCCAGCATTTT
TRBJ2-7 | 14 | TRBV19 | TRBD1 | NA | CASSRTGGSYEQYF | TGTGCCAGTAGCAGGACAGGGGGTTCCTACGAGCAGTACTTC
TRBJ1-6 | 14 | TRBV15 | NA | NA | CATSRGEQGRPLHF | TGTGCCACCAGCAGAGGGGAACAGGGCCGACCCCTCCACTTT
TRBJ2-7 | 15 | TRBV18 | TRBD1 | NA | CASSPTGGASYEQYF | TGTGCCAGCTCACCCACAGGGGGCGCTTCCTACGAGCAGTACTTC
TRBJ1-2 | 14 | TRBV27 | TRBD1 | NA | CASSRDSPNYGYTF | TGTGCCAGCAGTCGGGACAGTCCTAACTATGGCTACACCTTC
TRBJ2-5 | 14 | TRBV9 | NA | few | CASSVGPSTETQYF | TGTGCCAGCAGCGTAGGCCCTAGCACGGAGACCCAGTACTTC
TRBJ2-3 | 16 | TRBV5-6 | TRBD2 | NA | CASSLLTSGNTDTQYF | TGTGCCAGCAGCTTGCTGACTAGCGGAAACACAGATACGCAGTATTTT
TRBJ1-3 | 13 | TRBV30 | TRBD1 | few | CAFSGTDGNTIYF | TGTGCCTTCTCCGGGACAGACGGAAACACCATATATTTT
TRBJ2-1 | 15 | TRBV5-1 | NA | NA | CASSLGTSSYNEQFF | TGCGCCAGCAGCTTAGGCACTAGCTCCTACAATGAGCAGTTCTTC
TRBJ2-5 | 12 | TRBV28 | NA | NA | CASSFQGETQYF | TGTGCCAGCAGTTTTCAGGGAGAGACCCAGTACTTC
TRBJ2-3 | 15 | TRBV9 | TRBD2 | NA | CASSLSSQRGNTQYF | TGTGCCAGCAGCCTATCAAGTCAGCGGGGAAATACGCAGTATTTT
TRBJ2-7 | 16 | TRBV7-6 | NA | NA | CASSIQQGRSPSEQYF | TGTGCCAGCAGCATCCAACAGGGACGGAGTCCGTCCGAGCAGTACTTC
TRBJ2-1 | 15 | TRBV4-3 | TRBD2 | few | CASSQDLTSINEQFF | TGCGCCAGCAGCCAAGACCTGACTAGCATCAATGAGCAGTTCTTC
TRBJ2-7 | 14 | TRBV29-1 | TRBD1 | NA | CSVEHGTGDSEQYF | TGCAGCGTCGAACACGGGACAGGGGACTCCGAGCAGTACTTC
TRBJ1-1 | 14 | TRBV5-1 | NA | NA | CASSLSVGNTEAFF | TGCGCCAGCAGCTTGTCCGTCGGGAACACTGAAGCTTTCTTT
TRBJ1-5 | 12 | TRBV1 | NA | NA | CTSSQPIGVQHF | TGCACCAGCAGCCAGCCCATCGGAGTCCAGCATTTT
TRBJ1-5 | 17 | TRBV2 | NA | NA | CASSDLRMAGNNQPQHF | TGTGCCAGCAGTGACCTTCGTATGGCAGGAAACAATCAGCCCCAGCATTTT
TRBJ2-1 | 14 | TRBV2 | TRBD1 | NA | CASQLGGEYNEQFF | TGTGCCAGCCAACTAGGGGGCGAGTACAATGAGCAGTTCTTC
TRBJ1-2 | 13 | TRBV4-1 | TRBD1 | few | CASTTGQGDGYTF | TGCGCCAGCACCACGGGACAGGGGGATGGCTACACCTTC
TRBJ2-3 | 13 | TRBV7-3 | NA | once | CASSAINTDTQYF | TGTGCCAGCAGCGCGATAAACACAGATACGCAGTATTTT
TRBJ1-2 | 13 | TRBV27 | NA | NA | CASSLGGSDGYTF | TGTGCCAGCAGCCTGGGGGGTTCCGATGGCTACACCTTC
TRBJ2-5 | 14 | TRBV7-8 | NA | NA | CASSLGRHLETQYF | TGTGCCAGCAGCTTAGGGCGACATCTCGAGACCCAGTACTTC
TRBJ2-5 | 11 | TRBV7-2 | NA | NA | CASRTGETQYF | TGTGCCAGCCGTACCGGGGAGACCCAGTACTTC
TRBJ2-1 | 13 | TRBV12-5 | TRBD2 | NA | CASVREGSHEQFF | TGTGCTAGTGTAAGGGAGGGTTCCCATGAGCAGTTCTTC
TRBJ1-2 | 11 | TRBV29-1 | TRBD1 | NA | CSGTGGDGYTF | TGCAGCGGGACAGGGGGCGATGGCTACACCTTC
TRBJ1-2 | 14 | TRBV6-6 | NA | NA | CASSQQDARRGYTF | TGTGCCAGCAGCCAACAGGATGCTCGTCGGGGCTACACCTTC
TRBJ1-1 | 15 | TRBV18 | NA | NA | CASSPLQGLGTEAFF | TGTGCCAGCTCACCACTTCAGGGTTTGGGCACTGAAGCTTTCTTT
TRBJ2-5 | 14 | TRBV9 | NA | NA | CASSVALAPETQYF | TGTGCCAGCAGCGTAGCGCTAGCCCCAGAGACCCAGTACTTC
TRBJ2-2 | 13 | TRBV19 | TRBD1 | NA | CASSMTGGGELFF | TGTGCCAGTAGTATGACAGGGGGTGGGGAGCTGTTTTTT
TRBJ2-7 | 13 | TRBV2 | TRBD1 | NA | CASKTGPPSEQYF | TGTGCCAGCAAGACAGGGCCACCAAGCGAGCAGTACTTC
TRBJ2-7 | 11 | TRBV4-2 | NA | NA | CASSPSYEQYF | TGTGCCAGCAGCCCTTCCTACGAGCAGTACTTC
TRBJ2-1 | 14 | TRBV5-4 | TRBD1 | NA | CASNGDRTNNEQFF | TGTGCCAGCAACGGGGACAGGACTAACAATGAGCAGTTCTTC
TRBJ2-1 | 17 | TRBV27 | TRBD2 | NA | CASSFLPPASGKGEQFF | TGTGCCAGCAGTTTTTTACCCCCGGCTAGCGGGAAAGGGGAGCAGTTCTTC
TRBJ1-2 | 13 | TRBV2 | TRBD1 | NA | CASRGTGIFGYTF | TGTGCCAGTAGGGGGACAGGGATTTTCGGCTACACCTTC
TRBJ2-1 | 15 | TRBV27 | TRBD2 | NA | CASRGTSANLGEQFF | TGTGCCAGCAGGGGGACTAGTGCAAACTTGGGGGAGCAGTTCTTC
TRBJ2-6 | 16 | TRBV2 | TRBD1 | NA | CAIPGQGSFGANVLTF | TGTGCCATTCCCGGACAGGGGTCTTTTGGGGCCAACGTCCTGACTTTC